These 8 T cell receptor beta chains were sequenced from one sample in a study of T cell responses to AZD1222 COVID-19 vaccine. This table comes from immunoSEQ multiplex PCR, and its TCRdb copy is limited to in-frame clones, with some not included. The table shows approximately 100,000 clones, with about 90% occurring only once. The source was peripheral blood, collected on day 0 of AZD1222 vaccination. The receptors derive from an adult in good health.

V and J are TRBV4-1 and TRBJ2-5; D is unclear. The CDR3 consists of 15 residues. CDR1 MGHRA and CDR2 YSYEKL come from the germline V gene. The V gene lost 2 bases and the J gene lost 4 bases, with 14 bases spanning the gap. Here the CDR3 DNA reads TGCGCCAGCAGCCAAACTCAGGCTTCTAGAGAGACCCAGTACTTC. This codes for CASSQTQASRETQYF.

In nucleotides, the CDR3 is TGTGCCACCAGTGATCCCGGTGGATACGAGCAGTACTTC. Translating gives CATSDPGGYEQYF. The chain has TRBV24-1 and TRBJ2-7; D gene unclear. The CDR3 has 13 amino acids. Germline-derived CDR1 and CDR2 are KGHDR and SFDVKD. V was shortened by 3 bases and J by 4 bases, with 9 bases between the two germline ends.

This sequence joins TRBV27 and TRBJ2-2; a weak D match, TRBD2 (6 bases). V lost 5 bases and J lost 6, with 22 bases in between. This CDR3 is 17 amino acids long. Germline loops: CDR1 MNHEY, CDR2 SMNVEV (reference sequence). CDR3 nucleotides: TGTGCCAGCAGTCCTAGGGGCGGGACGATGGTCTCCGGGGAGCTGTTTTTT. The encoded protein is CASSPRGGTMVSGELFF.

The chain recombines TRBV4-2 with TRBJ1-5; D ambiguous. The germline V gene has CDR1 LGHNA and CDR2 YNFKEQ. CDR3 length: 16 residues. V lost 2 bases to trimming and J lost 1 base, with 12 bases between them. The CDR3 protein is CASSQRHLRSNQPQHF. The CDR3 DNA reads TGTGCCAGCAGCCAACGACACTTACGGAGCAATCAGCCCCAGCATTTT.

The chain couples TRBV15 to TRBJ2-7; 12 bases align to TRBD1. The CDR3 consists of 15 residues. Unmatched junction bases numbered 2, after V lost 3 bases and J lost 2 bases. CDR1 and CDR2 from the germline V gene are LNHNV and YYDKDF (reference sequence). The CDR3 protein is CATSSGTGGAYEQYF. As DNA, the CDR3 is TGTGCCACCAGCAGTGGGACAGGGGGCGCCTACGAGCAGTACTTC.

The CDR3 DNA sequence: TGTGCCAGCAGCTATAACAATCAGCCCCAGCATTTT. Residues: CASSYNNQPQHF. J is TRBJ1-5 and V is TRBV7-2; no firm D call. Trimming cost V 4 bases and J 3 bases, with 4 bases left between them. This CDR3 has 12 amino acids. Germline CDR1 SGHTA, CDR2 FQGNSA.

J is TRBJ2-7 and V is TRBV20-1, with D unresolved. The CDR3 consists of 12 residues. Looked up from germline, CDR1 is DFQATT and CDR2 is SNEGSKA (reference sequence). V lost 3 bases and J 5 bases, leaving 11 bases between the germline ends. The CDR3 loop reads CSASQQRNEQYF. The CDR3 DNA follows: TGCAGTGCTAGTCAACAGCGCAACGAGCAGTACTTC.

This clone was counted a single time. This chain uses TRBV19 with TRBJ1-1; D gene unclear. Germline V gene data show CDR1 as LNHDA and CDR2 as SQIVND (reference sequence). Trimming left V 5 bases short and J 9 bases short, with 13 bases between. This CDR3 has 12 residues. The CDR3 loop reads CASSRRDYQAFF. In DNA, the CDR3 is TGTGCCAGTAGTCGCAGAGACTACCAAGCTTTCTTT.